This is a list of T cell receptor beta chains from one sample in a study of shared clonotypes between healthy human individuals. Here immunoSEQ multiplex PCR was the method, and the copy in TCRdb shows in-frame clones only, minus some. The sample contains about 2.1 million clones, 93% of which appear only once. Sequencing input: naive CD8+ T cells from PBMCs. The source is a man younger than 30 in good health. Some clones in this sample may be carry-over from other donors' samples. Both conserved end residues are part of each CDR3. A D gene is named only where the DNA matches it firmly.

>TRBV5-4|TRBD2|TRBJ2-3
TGTGCCAGCAGCCCTAGCGGGAGGGGCACAGATACGCAGTATTTT
CASSPSGRGTDTQYF
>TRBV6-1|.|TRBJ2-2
TGTGCCAGCAGTGAATATGACGGGAGCGACACCGGGGAGCTGTTTTTT
CASSEYDGSDTGELFF
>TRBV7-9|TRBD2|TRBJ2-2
TGTGCCAGCAGCCGTGGGACTAGCAGAAGTGGTACCGGGGAGCTGTTTTTT
CASSRGTSRSGTGELFF
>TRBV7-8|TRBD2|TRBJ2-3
TGTGCCAGCAGCCCCGGGACTACAGATACAGATACGCAGTATTTT
CASSPGTTDTDTQYF
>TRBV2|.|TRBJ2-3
TGTGCCACGATGGAAGGTGGGGGGAGCATCGATACGCAGTATTTT
CATMEGGGSIDTQYF
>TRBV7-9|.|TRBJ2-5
TGTGCCAGCAGCCCCCAAGGGGTACAAGAGACCCAGTACTTC
CASSPQGVQETQYF
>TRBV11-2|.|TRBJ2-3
TGTGCCAGCACAAACGGAGCGGCCCTGGGCACAGATACGCAGTATTTT
CASTNGAALGTDTQYF
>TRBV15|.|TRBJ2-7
TGTGCCACCAGCAGCACAATAGACTGGGGGCCCTACGAGCAGTACTTC
CATSSTIDWGPYEQYF
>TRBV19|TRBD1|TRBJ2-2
TGTGCCAGTAAGGATCTATCAACAGGGGGAATCGGGGAGCTGTTTTTT
CASKDLSTGGIGELFF
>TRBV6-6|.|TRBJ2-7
TGTGCCAGCAGTTACTCTCCCTACGAGCAGTACTTC
CASSYSPYEQYF
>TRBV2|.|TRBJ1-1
TGTGCCAGCAGATCACGGACAGAACTACGGAACACTGAAGCTTTCTTT
CASRSRTELRNTEAFF